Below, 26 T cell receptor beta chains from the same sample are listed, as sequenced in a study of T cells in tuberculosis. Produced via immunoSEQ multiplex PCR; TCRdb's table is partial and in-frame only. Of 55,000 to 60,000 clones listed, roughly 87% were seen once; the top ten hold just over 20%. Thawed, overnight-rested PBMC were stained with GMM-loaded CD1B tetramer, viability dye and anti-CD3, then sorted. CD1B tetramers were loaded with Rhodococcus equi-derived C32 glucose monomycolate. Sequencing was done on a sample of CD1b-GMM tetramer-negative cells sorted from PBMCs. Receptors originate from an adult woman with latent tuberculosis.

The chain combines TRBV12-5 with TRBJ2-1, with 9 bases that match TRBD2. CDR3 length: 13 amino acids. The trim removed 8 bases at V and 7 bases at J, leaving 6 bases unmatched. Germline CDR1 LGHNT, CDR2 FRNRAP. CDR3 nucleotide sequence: TGTGCTAGTATGATAGCGGGGGTAAATGAGCAGTTCTTC. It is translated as CASMIAGVNEQFF.

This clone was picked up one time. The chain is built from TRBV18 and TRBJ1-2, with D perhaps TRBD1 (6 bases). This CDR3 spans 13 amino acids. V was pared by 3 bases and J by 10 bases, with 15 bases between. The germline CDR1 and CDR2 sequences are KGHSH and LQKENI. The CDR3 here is CASSPPGQTDYTF. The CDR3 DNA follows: TGTGCCAGCTCACCTCCTGGACAGACGGACTACACCTTC.

The CDR3 region is CASSLSGDYEQYF. CDR3 coding DNA: TGTGCCAGCAGCTTGTCCGGAGACTACGAGCAGTACTTC. The chain carries TRBV5-6 and TRBJ2-7; D gene unclear. The CDR3 is made up of 13 amino acids. The V end was cut by 1 base, the J end by 3 bases, with 8 bases between. Germline CDR1 SGHDT, CDR2 YYEEEE.

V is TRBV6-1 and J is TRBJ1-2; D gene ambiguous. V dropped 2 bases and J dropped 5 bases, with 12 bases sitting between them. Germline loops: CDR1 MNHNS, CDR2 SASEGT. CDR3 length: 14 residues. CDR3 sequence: CASSEIGGNYGYTF. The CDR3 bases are TGTGCCAGCAGTGAAATAGGAGGGAATTATGGCTACACCTTC.

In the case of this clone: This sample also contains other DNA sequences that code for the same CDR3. Here the CDR3 DNA reads TGTGCCAGCTCACCGGGGACAGGGGGCTACGAGCAGTACTTC. Amino acids: CASSPGTGGYEQYF. The gene calls are TRBV18 and TRBJ2-7; the match to TRBD1 covers 11 bases. The CDR3 runs to 14 residues. Trimming removed 3 bases from V and 3 bases from J; junction bases left unmatched: 1. CDR1 is KGHSH, CDR2 LQKENI, per germline. Supplemented by reference TRBV18 and TRBJ2-7, the full variable domain reads NAGVMQNPRHLVRRRGQEARLRCSPMKGHSHVYWYRQLPEEGLKFMVYLQKENIIDESGMPKERFSAEFPKEGPSILRIQQVVRGDSAAYFCASSPGTGGYEQYFGPGTRLTVT.

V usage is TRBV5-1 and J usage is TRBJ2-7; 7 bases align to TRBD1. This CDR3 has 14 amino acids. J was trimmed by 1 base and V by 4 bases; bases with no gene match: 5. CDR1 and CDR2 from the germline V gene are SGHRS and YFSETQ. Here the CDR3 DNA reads TGCGCCAGCAGCGGGCACAGGGGTTCCTACGAGCAGTACTTC. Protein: CASSGHRGSYEQYF.

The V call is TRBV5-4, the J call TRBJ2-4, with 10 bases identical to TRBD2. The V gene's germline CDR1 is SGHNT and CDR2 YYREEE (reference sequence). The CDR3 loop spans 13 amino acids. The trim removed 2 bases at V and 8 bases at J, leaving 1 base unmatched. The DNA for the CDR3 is TGTGCCAGCAGCTTAGCGGGAGGGGACATTCAGTACTTC. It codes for CASSLAGGDIQYF. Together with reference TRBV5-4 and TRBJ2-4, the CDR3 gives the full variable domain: ETGVTQSPTHLIKTRGQQVTLRCSSQSGHNTVSWYQQALGQGPQFIFQYYREEENGRGNFPPRFSGLQFPNYSSELNVNALELDDSALYLCASSLAGGDIQYFGAGTRLSVL.

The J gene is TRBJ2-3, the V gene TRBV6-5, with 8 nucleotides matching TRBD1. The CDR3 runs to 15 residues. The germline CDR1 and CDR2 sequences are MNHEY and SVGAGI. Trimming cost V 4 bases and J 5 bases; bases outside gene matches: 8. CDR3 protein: CASSFRTGRGDTQYF. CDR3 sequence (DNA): TGTGCCAGCAGTTTTCGGACAGGGCGTGGAGATACGCAGTATTTT.

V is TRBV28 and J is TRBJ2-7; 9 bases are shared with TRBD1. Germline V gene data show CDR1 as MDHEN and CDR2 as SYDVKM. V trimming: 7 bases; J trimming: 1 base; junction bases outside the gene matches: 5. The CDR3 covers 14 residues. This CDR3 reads CASIGQGKSYEQYF. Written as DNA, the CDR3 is TGTGCCAGCATTGGACAGGGGAAGTCCTACGAGCAGTACTTC.

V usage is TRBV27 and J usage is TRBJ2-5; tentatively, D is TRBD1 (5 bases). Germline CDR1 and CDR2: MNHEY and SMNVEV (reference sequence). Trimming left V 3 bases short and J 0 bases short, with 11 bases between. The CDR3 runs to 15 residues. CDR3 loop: CASSFDPGNQETQYF. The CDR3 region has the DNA TGTGCCAGCAGTTTTGACCCAGGGAACCAAGAGACCCAGTACTTC.

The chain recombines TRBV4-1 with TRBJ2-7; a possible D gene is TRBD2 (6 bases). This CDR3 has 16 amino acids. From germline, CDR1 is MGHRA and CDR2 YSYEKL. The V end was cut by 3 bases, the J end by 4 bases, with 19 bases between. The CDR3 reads CASSQTIAGRLYEQYF. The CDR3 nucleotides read TGCGCCAGCAGCCAGACAATTGCGGGAAGACTTTACGAGCAGTACTTC.

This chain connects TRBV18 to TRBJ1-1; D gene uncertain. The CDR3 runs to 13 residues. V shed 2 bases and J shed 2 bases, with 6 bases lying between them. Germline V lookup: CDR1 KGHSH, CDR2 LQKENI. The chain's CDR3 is CASSPFKNTEAFF. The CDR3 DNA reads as TGTGCCAGCTCACCATTCAAAAACACTGAAGCTTTCTTT.

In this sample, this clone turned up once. CDR3 coding DNA: TGCGCCAGCGACACCACATCGGTTCGAAAGAACTATGGCTACACCTTC. It is translated as CASDTTSVRKNYGYTF. This chain connects TRBV5-1 to TRBJ1-2; D not certain. The germline gives CDR1 SGHRS, CDR2 YFSETQ. V lost 7 bases and J lost 2, with 21 bases in between. The CDR3 extends over 16 amino acids. The variable domain in full, completed from reference TRBV5-1 and TRBJ1-2, reads KAGVTQTPRYLIKTRGQQVTLSCSPISGHRSVSWYQQTPGQGLQFLFEYFSETQRNKGNFPGRFSGRQFSNSRSEMNVSTLELGDSALYLCASDTTSVRKNYGYTFGSGTRLTVV.

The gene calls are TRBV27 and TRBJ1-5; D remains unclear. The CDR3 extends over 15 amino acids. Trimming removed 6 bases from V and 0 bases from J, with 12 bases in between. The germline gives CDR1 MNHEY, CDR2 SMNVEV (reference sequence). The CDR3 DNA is TGTGCCAGCAGCAAACAGTCCGATAGCAATCAGCCCCAGCATTTT. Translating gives CASSKQSDSNQPQHF.

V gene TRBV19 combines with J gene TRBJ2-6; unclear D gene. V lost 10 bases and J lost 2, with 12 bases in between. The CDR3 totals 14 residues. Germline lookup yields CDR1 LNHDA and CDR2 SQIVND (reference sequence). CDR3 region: CATNPGTGANVLTF. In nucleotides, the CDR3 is TGTGCCACCAACCCAGGTACTGGGGCCAACGTCCTGACTTTC.

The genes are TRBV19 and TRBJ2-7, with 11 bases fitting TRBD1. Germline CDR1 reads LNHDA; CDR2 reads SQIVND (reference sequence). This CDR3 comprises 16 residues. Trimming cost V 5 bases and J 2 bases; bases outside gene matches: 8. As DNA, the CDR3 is TGTGCCAGTAGTCCAGCAGCGGGACAGGGGGCCTACGAGCAGTACTTC. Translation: CASSPAAGQGAYEQYF.

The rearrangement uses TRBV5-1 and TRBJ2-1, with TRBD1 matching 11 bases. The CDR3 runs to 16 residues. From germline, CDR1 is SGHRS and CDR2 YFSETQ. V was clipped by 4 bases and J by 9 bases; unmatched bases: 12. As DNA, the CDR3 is TGCGCCAGCAGCCGGAGGACAGGGGGCGGAAGGGGTGAGCAGTTCTTC. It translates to CASSRRTGGGRGEQFF.

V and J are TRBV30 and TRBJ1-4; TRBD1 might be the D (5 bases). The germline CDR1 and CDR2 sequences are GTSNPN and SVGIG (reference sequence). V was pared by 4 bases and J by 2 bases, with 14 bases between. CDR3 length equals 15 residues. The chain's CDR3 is CAWKRDQGTNEKLFF. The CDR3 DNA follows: TGTGCCTGGAAAAGAGACCAGGGCACTAATGAAAAACTGTTTTTT.

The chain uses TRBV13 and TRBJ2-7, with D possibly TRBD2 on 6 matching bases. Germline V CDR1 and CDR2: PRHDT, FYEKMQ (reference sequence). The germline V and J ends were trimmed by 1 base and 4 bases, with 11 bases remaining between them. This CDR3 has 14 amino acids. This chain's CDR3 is CASSLEGGTYEQYF. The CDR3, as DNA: TGTGCCAGCAGCTTAGAAGGCGGGACTTACGAGCAGTACTTC.

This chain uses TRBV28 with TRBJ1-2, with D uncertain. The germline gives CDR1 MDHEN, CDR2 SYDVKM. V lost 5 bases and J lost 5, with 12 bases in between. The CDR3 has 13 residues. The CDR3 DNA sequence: TGTGCCAGCAGTCAATGGCAGGATTATGGCTACACCTTC. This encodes CASSQWQDYGYTF.

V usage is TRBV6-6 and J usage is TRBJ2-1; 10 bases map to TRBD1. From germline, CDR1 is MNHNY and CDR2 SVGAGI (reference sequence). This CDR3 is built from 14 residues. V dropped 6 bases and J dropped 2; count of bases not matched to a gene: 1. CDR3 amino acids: CASRDRGPYNEQFF. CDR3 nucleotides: TGTGCCAGCAGAGACAGGGGGCCCTACAATGAGCAGTTCTTC.

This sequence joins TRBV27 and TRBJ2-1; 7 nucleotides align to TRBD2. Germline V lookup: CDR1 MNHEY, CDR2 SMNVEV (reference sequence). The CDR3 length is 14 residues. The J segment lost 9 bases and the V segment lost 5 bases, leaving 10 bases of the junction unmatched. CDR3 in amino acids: CASSRTGTTSEQFF. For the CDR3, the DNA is TGTGCCAGCAGTCGTACCGGGACTACAAGTGAGCAGTTCTTC.

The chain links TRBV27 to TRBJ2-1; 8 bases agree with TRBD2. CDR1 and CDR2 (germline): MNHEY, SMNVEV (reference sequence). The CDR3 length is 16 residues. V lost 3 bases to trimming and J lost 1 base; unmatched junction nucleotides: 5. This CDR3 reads CASSFIAGTSYNEQFF. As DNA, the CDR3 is TGTGCCAGCAGTTTTATAGCGGGAACGTCCTACAATGAGCAGTTCTTC.

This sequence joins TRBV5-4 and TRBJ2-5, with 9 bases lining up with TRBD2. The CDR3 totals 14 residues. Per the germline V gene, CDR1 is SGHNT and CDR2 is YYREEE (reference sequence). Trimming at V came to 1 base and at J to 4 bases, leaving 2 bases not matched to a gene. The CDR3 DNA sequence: TGTGCCAGCAGCTTGCCTAGCGGGGTAGAGACCCAGTACTTC. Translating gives CASSLPSGVETQYF.

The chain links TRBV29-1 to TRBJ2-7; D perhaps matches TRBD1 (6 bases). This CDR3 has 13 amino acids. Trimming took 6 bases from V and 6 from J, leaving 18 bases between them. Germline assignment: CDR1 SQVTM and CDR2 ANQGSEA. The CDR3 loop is CSVQKVNRVEQYF. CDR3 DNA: TGCAGCGTACAAAAAGTCAACAGGGTCGAGCAGTACTTC.

The DNA of the CDR3 is TGTGCCAGCCTGGACAGCTCGGGAAACACCATATATTTT. This codes for CASLDSSGNTIYF. The genes are TRBV6-5 and TRBJ1-3; a weak D match, TRBD1 (6 bases). This CDR3 is built from 13 residues. V lost 8 bases and J 4 bases, leaving 12 bases between the germline ends. Germline V gene lookup returns CDR1 MNHEY and CDR2 SVGAGI.